The 2 T cell receptor beta chains reported below all come from one sample, sequenced in a study of beta chain features in type 1 diabetes. Sequencing targeted expressed TCRB transcripts, as all isolated RNA had been reverse transcribed. The method was immunoSEQ multiplex PCR; TCRdb's version includes in-frame clones alone and lacks a portion of them. The data hold just under 150,000 clones, with roughly 10% observed a single time. The sequenced sample was naive CD4+ T cells from blood. These receptors originate from a man aged 18 to 29 in good health.

This clone has only a few counts. V usage is TRBV29-1 and J usage is TRBJ2-7; the match to TRBD2 covers 8 bases. Germline assignment: CDR1 SQVTM and CDR2 ANQGSEA. CDR3 length: 13 residues. The J segment lost 5 bases and the V segment lost 7 bases, leaving 10 bases of the junction unmatched. This CDR3 is CSAWAGGRDEQYF. The CDR3 nucleotides read TGCAGCGCGTGGGCGGGGGGCCGGGACGAGCAGTACTTC.

This clone was seen a handful of times. The chain has TRBV18 and TRBJ2-7, with D unresolved. In germline, CDR1 is KGHSH, CDR2 LQKENI. Trimming pared 8 bases from V and 6 bases from J, leaving 14 bases between. The CDR3 consists of 12 residues. The CDR3 spells CASLPRGGEQYF. CDR3 DNA sequence: TGTGCCAGCCTACCCAGAGGTGGCGAGCAGTACTTC.